Described below is a single T cell receptor beta chain sequence and its context. Its antigen specificity is not known. Base qualities were left out, and no much larger clone turns up one base away. This sample is drawn from a study of radiotherapy plus CTLA-4 blockade in lung cancer (dated by TCRdb to 2016 to 2019). With regard to the full study: Among the enrolled patients, around 17% had an objective response, and less than 40% reached disease control. What the work shows at the level of the full study, not this receptor alone: Early dynamic changes in blood T cell clones, together with increased serum interferon-beta after radiation, were reported as the strongest predictors of response. After treatment with radiotherapy and ipilimumab, TCR clones that came from tumors expanded in the peripheral blood.

The study evaluated CTLA-4 blockade (ipilimumab) given together with focal radiation therapy in patients who had chemo-refractory metastatic non-small-cell lung cancer. Library construction relied on the immunoSEQ multiplex PCR assay. What TCRdb holds here is the immuneACCESS table cut down to in-frame rearrangements. Part of the clones is not present; checked against another copy, under half of the missing clones reflect an unresolved V gene, and the others are unexplained. This sample has about 45,000 clones in its table, and approximately 73% of those were observed once. The ten largest account for about 3.8% of the sample. The CDR3 goes from the cysteine to the phenylalanine over 15 residues. Only the CDR3 portion is preserved as DNA: 45 bases, with reading frame beginning at the first base. V is cut by 5 bases and J by 4 bases, and the space between the germline ends is 15 bases. CDR1 and CDR2 (MNHEY, SMNVEV) derive from the germline V gene (reference sequence).

This sequence uses TRBV27 and TRBJ1-3, with the D gene uncertain. The material sequenced was peripheral blood, taken from a patient treated with radiotherapy plus ipilimumab. The sequence derives from a human donor with non-small cell lung cancer who had a complete response to radiotherapy plus ipilimumab. The encoded CDR3 is CASSLQPLSGNTIYF. The base sequence is TGTGCCAGCAGTCTACAGCCCCTCTCAGGAAACACCATATATTTT.